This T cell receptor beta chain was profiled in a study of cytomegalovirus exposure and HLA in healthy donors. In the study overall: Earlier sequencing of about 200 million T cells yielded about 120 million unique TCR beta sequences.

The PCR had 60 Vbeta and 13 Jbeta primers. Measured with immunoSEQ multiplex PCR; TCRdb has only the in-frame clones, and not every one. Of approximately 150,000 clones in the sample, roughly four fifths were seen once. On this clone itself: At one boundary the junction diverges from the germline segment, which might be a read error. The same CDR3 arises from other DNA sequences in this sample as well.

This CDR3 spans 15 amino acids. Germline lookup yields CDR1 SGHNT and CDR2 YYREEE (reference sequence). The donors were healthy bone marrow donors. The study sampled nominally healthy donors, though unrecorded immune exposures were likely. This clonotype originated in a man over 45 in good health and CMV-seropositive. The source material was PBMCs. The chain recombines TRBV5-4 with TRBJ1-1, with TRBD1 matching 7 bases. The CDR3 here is CASSFQTGDTGEAFF. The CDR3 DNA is TGTGCCAGCAGCTTTCAAACAGGGGACACGGGTGAAGCTTTTTTT. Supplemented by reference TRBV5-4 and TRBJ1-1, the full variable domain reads ETGVTQSPTHLIKTRGQQVTLRCSSQSGHNTVSWYQQALGQGPQFIFQYYREEENGRGNFPPRFSGLQFPNYSSELNVNALELDDSALYLCASSFQTGDTGEAFFGQGTRLTVV.